This TCR beta chain was sequenced for a study of OX40 agonist ivuxolimab in advanced cancers. Study results and limitations: In the 0.1 to 3.0 mg/kg range, CD4+ and CD8+ blood T cells had expanded clonally by week 6. There were, on average, more expanded clones in CD8+ T cells than in CD4+.

Sequencing used immunoSEQ multiplex PCR; TCRdb keeps in-frame clones, though not all of them. Counted here are tens of thousands of clones, about 95% occurring once; the ten biggest clones make up 8% to 10%. In the case of this clone: Its antigen is still unknown.

This CDR3 region has 14 residues. Trimming took 4 bases from V and 0 from J; bases not matched to a gene: 3. Germline loops: CDR1 SQVTM, CDR2 ANQGSEA. Sequenced here: CD4+ or CD8+ T cells sorted from blood, sampled in a trial of the OX40 agonist ivuxolimab. V and J are TRBV29-1 and TRBJ1-3, with 7 bases fitting TRBD1. The clonotype comes from an adult with an advanced solid tumor such as melanoma, head and neck, liver or kidney cancer. In DNA, the CDR3 is TGCAGCGTTGCCCGGGACAGCTCTGGAAACACCATATATTTT. It yields the protein CSVARDSSGNTIYF.